The T cell receptor (beta chain) under discussion was sequenced for a study of OX40 agonist ivuxolimab in advanced cancers. The CDR3 has 14 residues. The V end lost 3 bases, the J end lost 7 bases, and 14 bases lay between the germline ends. CDR1 is SGHRS and CDR2 is YFSETQ in the germline V gene. Profiling relied on immunoSEQ multiplex PCR, and the TCRdb table lists in-frame clones only, not all of them. The sample yields 65,000 to 85,000 clones, over 75% seen once. The gene calls are TRBV5-1 and TRBJ2-4; tentatively, D is TRBD1 or TRBD2 (5 bases each). Sequenced here: CD4+ or CD8+ T cells sorted from blood, sampled in a trial of the OX40 agonist ivuxolimab. The receptor was isolated from an adult with an advanced solid tumor such as melanoma, head and neck, liver or kidney cancer. CDR3: CASSSGTAPNIQYF. CDR3 nucleotides: TGCGCCAGCAGCTCAGGGACGGCCCCGAACATTCAGTACTTC.